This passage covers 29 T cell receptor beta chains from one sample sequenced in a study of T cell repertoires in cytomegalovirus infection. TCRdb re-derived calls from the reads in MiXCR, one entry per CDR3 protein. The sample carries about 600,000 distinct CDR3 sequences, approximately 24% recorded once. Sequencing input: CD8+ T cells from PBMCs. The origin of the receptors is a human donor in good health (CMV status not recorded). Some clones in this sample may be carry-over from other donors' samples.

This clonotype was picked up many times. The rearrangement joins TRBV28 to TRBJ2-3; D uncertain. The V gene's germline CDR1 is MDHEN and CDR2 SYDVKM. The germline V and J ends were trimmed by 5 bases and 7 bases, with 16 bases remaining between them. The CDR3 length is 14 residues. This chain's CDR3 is CASSLTPFGNTQYF. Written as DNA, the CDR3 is TGTGCCAGCAGTCTTACCCCCTTCGGCAATACGCAGTATTTT. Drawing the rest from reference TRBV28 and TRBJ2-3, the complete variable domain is DVKVTQSSRYLVKRTGEKVFLECVQDMDHENMFWYRQDPGLGLRLIYFSYDVKMKEKGDIPEGYSVSREKKERFSLILESASTNQTSMYLCASSLTPFGNTQYFGPGTRLTVL.

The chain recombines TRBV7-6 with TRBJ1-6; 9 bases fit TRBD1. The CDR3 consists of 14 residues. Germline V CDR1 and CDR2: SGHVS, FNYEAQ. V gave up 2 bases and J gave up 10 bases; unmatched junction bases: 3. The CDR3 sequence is CASSLSTGGSPLHF. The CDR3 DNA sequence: TGTGCCAGCAGCTTATCGACAGGGGGATCACCCCTCCACTTT.

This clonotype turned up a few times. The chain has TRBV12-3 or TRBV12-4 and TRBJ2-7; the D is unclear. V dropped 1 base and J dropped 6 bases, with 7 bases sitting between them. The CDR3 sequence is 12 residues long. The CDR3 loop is CASSLGGTEQYV. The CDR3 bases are TGTGCCAGCAGTTTAGGGGGTACCGAGCAGTACGTC.

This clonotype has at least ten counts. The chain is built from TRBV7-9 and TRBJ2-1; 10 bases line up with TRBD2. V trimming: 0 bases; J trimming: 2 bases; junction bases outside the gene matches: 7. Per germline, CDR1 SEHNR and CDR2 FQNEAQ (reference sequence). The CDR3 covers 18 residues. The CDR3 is CASSLATGLALTYNEQFF. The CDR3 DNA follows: TGTGCCAGCAGCTTAGCGACGGGACTAGCGTTAACCTACAATGAGCAGTTCTTC.

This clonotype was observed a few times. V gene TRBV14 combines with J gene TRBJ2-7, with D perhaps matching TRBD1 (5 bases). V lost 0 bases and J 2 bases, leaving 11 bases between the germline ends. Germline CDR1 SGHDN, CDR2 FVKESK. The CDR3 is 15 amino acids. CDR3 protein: CASSQDSHRTYEQYF. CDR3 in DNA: TGTGCCAGCAGCCAAGATAGCCACAGGACCTACGAGCAGTACTTC.

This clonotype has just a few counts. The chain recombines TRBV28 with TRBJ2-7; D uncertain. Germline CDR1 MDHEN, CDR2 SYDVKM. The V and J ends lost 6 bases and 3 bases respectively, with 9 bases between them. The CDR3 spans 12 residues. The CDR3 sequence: CASSRTLYEQYV. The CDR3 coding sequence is TGTGCCAGCAGCCGGACCCTCTACGAGCAGTACGTC.

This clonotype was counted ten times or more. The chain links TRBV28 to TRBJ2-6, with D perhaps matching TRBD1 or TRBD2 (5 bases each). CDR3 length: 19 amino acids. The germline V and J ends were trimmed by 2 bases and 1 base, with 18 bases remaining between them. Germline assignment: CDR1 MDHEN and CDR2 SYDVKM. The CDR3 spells CASSLRPGRRISGANVLTF. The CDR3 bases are TGTGCCAGCAGTTTAAGACCGGGACGGAGGATTTCTGGGGCCAACGTCCTGACTTTC.

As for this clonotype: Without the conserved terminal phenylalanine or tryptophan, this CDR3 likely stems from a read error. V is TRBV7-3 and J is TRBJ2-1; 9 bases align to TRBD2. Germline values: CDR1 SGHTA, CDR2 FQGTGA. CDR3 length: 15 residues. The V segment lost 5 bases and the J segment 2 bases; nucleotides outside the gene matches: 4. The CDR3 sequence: CASSLSGGPYNEQFL. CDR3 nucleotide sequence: TGTGCCAGCAGCCTAAGCGGGGGGCCCTACAATGAGCAGTTCTTG.

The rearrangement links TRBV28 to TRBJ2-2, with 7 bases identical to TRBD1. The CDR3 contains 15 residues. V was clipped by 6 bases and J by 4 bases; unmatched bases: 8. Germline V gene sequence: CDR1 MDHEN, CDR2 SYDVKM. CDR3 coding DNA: TGTGCCAGCAGCGTCGACAGGGCGCTCACCGGGGAGCTGTTTTTT. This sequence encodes CASSVDRALTGELFF.

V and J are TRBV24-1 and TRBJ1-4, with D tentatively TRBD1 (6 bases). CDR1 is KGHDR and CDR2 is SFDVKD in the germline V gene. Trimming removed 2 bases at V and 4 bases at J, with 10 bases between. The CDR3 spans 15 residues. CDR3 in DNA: TGTGCCACCAGTGATTCCGGGACAAGTAATGAAAAACTGTTTTTT. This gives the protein CATSDSGTSNEKLFF.

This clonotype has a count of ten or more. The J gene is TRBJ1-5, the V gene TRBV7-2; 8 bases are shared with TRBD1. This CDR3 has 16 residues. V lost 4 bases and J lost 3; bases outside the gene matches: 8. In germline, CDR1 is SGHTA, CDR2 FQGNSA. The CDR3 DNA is TGTGCCAGCAGCTCGACAGGGGAAACTCTCAATCAGCCCCAGCATTTT. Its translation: CASSSTGETLNQPQHF. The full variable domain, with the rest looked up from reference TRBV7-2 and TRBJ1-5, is GAGVSQSPSNKVTEKGKDVELRCDPISGHTALYWYRQSLGQGLEFLIYFQGNSAPDKSGLPSDRFSAERTGGSVSTLTIQRTQQEDSAVYLCASSSTGETLNQPQHFGDGTRLSIL.

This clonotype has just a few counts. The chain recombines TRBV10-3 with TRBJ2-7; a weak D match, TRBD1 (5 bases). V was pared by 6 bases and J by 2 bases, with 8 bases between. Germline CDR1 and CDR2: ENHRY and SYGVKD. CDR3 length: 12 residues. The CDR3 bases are TGTGCCATCAGAAGGGGCCCCTACGAGCAGTACTTC. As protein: CAIRRGPYEQYF.

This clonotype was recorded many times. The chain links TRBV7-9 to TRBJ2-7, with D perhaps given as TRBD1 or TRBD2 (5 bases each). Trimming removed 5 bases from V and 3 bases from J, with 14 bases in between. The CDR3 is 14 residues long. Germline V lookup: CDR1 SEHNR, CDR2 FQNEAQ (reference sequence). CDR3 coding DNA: TGTGCCAGCAGCCCCGGGACGGCGGGCTACGAGCAGTACGTC. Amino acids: CASSPGTAGYEQYV.

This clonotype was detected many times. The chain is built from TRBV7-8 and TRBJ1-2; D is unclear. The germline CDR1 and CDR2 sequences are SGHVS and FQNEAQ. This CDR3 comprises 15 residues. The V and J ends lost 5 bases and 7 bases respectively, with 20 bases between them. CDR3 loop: CASSRPASTSGGYTF. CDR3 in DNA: TGTGCCAGCAGCCGTCCGGCCTCGACTTCGGGTGGCTACACCTTC. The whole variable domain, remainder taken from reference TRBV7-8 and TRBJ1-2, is GAGVSQSPRYKVAKRGQDVALRCDPISGHVSLFWYQQALGQGPEFLTYFQNEAQLDKSGLPSDRFFAERPEGSVSTLKIQRTQQEDSAVYLCASSRPASTSGGYTFGSGTRLTVV.

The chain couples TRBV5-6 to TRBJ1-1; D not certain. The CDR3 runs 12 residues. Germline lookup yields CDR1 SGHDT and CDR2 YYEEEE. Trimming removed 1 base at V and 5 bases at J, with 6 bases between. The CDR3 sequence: CASSLYSTEAFF. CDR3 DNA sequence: TGTGCCAGCAGCTTGTACAGTACTGAAGCTTTCTTT.

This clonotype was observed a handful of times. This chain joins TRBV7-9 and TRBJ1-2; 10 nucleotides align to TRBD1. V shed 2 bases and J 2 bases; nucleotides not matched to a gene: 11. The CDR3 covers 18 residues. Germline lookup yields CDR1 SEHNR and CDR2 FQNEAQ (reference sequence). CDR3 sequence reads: CASSLSFRDRGKNYGYTF. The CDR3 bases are TGTGCCAGCAGCTTATCCTTCCGGGACAGGGGAAAAAACTATGGCTACACCTTC. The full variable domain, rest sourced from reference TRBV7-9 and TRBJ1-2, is DTGVSQNPRHKITKRGQNVTFRCDPISEHNRLYWYRQTLGQGPEFLTYFQNEAQLEKSRLLSDRFSAERPKGSFSTLEIQRTEQGDSAMYLCASSLSFRDRGKNYGYTFGSGTRLTVV.

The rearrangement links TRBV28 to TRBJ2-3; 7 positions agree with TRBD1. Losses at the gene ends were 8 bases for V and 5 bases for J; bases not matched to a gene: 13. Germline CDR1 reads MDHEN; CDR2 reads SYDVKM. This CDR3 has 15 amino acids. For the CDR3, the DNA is TGTGCCAGCTTACTCGGGCAGGGGGATTTAGATACGCAGTATTTT. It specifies CASLLGQGDLDTQYF.

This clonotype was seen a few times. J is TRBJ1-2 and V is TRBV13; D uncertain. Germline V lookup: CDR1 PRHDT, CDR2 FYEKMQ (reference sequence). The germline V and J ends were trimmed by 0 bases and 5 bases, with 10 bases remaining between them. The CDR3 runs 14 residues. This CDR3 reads CASSLGSAVYGYTF. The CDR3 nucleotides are TGTGCCAGCAGCTTAGGCTCGGCAGTATATGGCTACACCTTC. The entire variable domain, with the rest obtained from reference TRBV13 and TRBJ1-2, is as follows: AAGVIQSPRHLIKEKRETATLKCYPIPRHDTVYWYQQGPGQDPQFLISFYEKMQSDKGSIPDRFSAQQFSDYHSELNMSSLELGDSALYFCASSLGSAVYGYTFGSGTRLTVV.

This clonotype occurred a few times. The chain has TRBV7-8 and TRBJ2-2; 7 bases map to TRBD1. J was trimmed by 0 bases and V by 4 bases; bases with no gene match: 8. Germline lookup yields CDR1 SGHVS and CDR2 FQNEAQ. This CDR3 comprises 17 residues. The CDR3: CASSSRTGRANTGELFF. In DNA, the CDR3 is TGTGCCAGCAGCTCTCGGACAGGTCGGGCGAACACCGGGGAGCTGTTTTTT.

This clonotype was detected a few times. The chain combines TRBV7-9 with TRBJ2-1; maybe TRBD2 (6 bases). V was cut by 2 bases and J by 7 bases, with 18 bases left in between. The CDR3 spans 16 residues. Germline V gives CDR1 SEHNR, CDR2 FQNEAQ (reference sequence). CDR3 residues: CASSLTTGSAGNEQFF. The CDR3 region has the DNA TGTGCCAGCAGCTTAACTACCGGGAGCGCTGGAAATGAGCAGTTCTTC.

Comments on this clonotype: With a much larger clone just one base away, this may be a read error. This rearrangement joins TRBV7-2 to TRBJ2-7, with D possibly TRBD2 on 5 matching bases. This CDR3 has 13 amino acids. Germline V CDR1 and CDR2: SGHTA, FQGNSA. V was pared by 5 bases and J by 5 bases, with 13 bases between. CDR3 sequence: CASSPPGEHEQYF. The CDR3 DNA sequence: TGTGCCAGCAGCCCACCCGGGGAGCACGAGCAGTACTTC. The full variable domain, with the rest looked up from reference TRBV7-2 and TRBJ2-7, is GAGVSQSPSNKVTEKGKDVELRCDPISGHTALYWYRQSLGQGLEFLIYFQGNSAPDKSGLPSDRFSAERTGGSVSTLTIQRTQQEDSAVYLCASSPPGEHEQYFGPGTRLTVT.

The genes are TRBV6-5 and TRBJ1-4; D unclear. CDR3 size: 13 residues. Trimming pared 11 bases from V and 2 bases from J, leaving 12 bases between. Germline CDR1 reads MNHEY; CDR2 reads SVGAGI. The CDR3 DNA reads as TGTGCCGCCGCCGGCCGGACTAATGAAAAACTGTTTTTT. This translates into CAAAGRTNEKLFF.

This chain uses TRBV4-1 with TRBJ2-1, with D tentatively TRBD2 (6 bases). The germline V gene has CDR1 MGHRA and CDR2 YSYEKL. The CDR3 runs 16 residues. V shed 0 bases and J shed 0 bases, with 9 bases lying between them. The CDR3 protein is CASSQDTGDSYNEQFF. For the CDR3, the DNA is TGCGCCAGCAGCCAAGATACGGGGGACTCCTACAATGAGCAGTTCTTC.

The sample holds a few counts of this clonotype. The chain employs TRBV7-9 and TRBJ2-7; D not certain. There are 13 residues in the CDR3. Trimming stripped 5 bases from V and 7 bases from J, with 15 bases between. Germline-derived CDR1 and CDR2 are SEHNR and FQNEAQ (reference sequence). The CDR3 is CASSLTGPREQYF. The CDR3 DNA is TGTGCCAGCAGCCTTACCGGGCCCCGAGAGCAGTACTTC.

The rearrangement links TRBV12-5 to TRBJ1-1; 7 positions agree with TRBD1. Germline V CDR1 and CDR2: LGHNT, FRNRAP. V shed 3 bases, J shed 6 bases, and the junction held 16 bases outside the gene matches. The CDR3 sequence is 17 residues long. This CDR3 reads CASGFDRERILDSEAFF. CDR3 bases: TGTGCTAGTGGTTTCGACAGGGAACGAATTTTGGACTCTGAAGCTTTCTTT.

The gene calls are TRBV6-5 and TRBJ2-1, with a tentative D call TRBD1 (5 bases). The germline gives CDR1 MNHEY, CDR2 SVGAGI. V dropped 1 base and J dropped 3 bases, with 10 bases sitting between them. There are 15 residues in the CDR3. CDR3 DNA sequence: TGTGCCAGCAGTTACTTCGACAGCGACTACAATGAGCAGTTCTTC. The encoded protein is CASSYFDSDYNEQFF.

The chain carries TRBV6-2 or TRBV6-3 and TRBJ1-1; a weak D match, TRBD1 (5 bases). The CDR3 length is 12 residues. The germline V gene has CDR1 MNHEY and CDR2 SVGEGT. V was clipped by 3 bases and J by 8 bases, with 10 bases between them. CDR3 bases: TGTGCCAGCAGTTATGCGGGGCTGGAAGCTTTCTTT. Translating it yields CASSYAGLEAFF.

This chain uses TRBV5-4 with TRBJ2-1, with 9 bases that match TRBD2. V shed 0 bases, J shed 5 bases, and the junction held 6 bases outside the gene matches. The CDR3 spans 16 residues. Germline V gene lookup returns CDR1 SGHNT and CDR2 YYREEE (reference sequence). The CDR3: CASSLDGGGANNEQFF. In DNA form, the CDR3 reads TGTGCCAGCAGCTTGGATGGCGGGGGGGCTAACAATGAGCAGTTCTTC.

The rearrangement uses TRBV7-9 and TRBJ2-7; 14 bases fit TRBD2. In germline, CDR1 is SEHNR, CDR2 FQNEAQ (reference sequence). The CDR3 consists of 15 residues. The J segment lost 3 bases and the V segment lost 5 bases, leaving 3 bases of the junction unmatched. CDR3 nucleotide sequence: TGTGCCAGCAGCGCCGGGACTAGCGGGGGCTACGAGCAGTACGTC. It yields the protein CASSAGTSGGYEQYV.